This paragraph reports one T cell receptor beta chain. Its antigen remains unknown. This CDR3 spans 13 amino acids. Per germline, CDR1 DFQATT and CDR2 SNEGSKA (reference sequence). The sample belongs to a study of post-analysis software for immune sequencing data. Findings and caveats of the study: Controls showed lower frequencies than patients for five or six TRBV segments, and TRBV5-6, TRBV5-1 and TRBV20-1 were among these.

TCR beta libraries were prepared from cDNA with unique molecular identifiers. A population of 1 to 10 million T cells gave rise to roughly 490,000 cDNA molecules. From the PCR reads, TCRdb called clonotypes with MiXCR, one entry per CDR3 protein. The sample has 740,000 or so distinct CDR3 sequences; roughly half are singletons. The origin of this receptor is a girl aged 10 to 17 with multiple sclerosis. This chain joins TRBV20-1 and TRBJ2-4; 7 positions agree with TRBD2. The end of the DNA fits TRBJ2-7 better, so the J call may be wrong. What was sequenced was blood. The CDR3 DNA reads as TGCAGTGCTAGTGGGATCGGGGAGGGCGAGCAGTACTTC. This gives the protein CSASGIGEGEQYF.